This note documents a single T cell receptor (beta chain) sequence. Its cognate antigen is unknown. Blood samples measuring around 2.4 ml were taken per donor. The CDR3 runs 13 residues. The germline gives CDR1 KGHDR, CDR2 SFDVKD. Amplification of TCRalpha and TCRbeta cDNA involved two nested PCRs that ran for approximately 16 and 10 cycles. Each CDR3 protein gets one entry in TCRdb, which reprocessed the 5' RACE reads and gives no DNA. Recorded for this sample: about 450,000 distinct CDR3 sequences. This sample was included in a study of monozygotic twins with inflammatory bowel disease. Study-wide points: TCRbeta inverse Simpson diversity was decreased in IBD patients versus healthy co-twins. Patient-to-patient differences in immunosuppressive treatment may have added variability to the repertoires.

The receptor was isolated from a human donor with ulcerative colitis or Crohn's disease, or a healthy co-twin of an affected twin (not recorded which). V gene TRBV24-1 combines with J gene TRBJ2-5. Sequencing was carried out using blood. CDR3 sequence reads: CATSERAQETQYF.